A selection of T cell receptor beta chains follows, all from one sample in a study of T cell responses to AZD1222 COVID-19 vaccine. This table comes from immunoSEQ multiplex PCR, and its TCRdb copy is limited to in-frame clones, with some not included. In the table there are 150,000 or so clones, 88% of which are singletons. The sample here was peripheral blood, taken on day 0 of AZD1222 vaccination. The receptor source for this set is an adult in good health. Each CDR3 is given with its conserved first and last residue. A D gene is named only where the DNA matches it firmly. Part of the rows lack a size; the others show once, few, many or a class for expanded clones.

clone size,V gene,D gene,J gene,CDR3 protein,CDR3 DNA
once,TRBV7-2,TRBD1,TRBJ2-3,CASSSGQGNTDTQYF,TGTGCCAGCAGCTCGGGACAGGGGAACACAGATACGCAGTATTTT
NA,TRBV21-1,NA,TRBJ1-4,CASSPQGGSDEKLFF,TGTGCCAGCAGCCCCCAGGGAGGTTCAGATGAAAAACTGTTTTTT
NA,TRBV7-2,NA,TRBJ1-2,CASSLSEQEIYGYTF,TGTGCCAGCAGCTTAAGCGAACAGGAGATCTATGGCTACACCTTC
NA,TRBV27,NA,TRBJ1-4,CASMSHGTEKLFF,TGTGCCAGCATGTCCCACGGAACTGAAAAACTGTTTTTT
NA,TRBV11-2,NA,TRBJ2-1,CASSLGGGASRYNEQFF,TGTGCCAGCAGCTTAGGGGGTGGGGCTAGTCGGTACAATGAGCAGTTCTTC
NA,TRBV5-1,TRBD1,TRBJ2-1,CASSRTGGAGLEQFF,TGCGCCAGCAGCAGGACAGGGGGCGCCGGATTGGAGCAGTTCTTC
once,TRBV18,NA,TRBJ2-3,CASSPVLYTQYF,TGTGCCAGCTCCCCGGTCCTTTATACGCAGTATTTT
NA,TRBV10-3,TRBD1,TRBJ1-1,CAISESGQGPEAFF,TGTGCCATCAGTGAGTCGGGACAGGGCCCTGAAGCTTTCTTT
NA,TRBV7-8,NA,TRBJ1-2,CASSLGGDGGYTF,TGTGCCAGCAGCTTGGGTGGGGACGGTGGCTACACCTTC
NA,TRBV5-4,TRBD1,TRBJ1-1,CASSPGQGLTEAFF,TGTGCCAGCAGCCCGGGACAGGGACTCACTGAAGCTTTCTTT
NA,TRBV25-1,NA,TRBJ2-7,CASSPGGTSLYEQYF,TGTGCCAGCTCGCCCGGCGGGACTTCTCTCTACGAGCAGTACTTC
NA,TRBV7-2,NA,TRBJ1-1,CASSLSLQGRTEAFF,TGTGCCAGCAGCTTATCCCTCCAGGGTCGGACTGAAGCTTTCTTT
NA,TRBV5-4,NA,TRBJ1-1,CASSLRGLLNTEAFF,TGTGCCAGCAGCTTGCGGGGGCTCTTGAACACTGAAGCTTTCTTT
NA,TRBV12-3/TRBV12-4,TRBD1,TRBJ2-7,CASSGTATYEQYF,TGTGCCAGCAGTGGGACAGCAACCTACGAGCAGTACTTC
NA,TRBV7-9,NA,TRBJ2-2,CASSLGPNRLFF,TGTGCCAGCAGCTTAGGCCCGAACCGGCTGTTTTTT
NA,TRBV6-2/TRBV6-3,NA,TRBJ2-2,CASSLVESTGELFF,TGTGCCAGCAGTCTTGTGGAATCCACCGGGGAGCTGTTTTTT
once,TRBV30,NA,TRBJ1-2,CAWSVAEKNYGYTF,TGTGCCTGGAGTGTAGCGGAGAAAAACTATGGCTACACCTTC
NA,TRBV6-1,TRBD1,TRBJ1-5,CASSEQGQYSNQPQHF,TGTGCCAGCAGTGAACAGGGACAGTATAGCAATCAGCCCCAGCATTTT
NA,TRBV29-1,TRBD2,TRBJ2-3,CSVDEYGGGITDTQYF,TGCAGCGTCGATGAGTATGGCGGGGGGATCACAGATACGCAGTATTTT
NA,TRBV6-2/TRBV6-3,TRBD1,TRBJ1-2,CASSYSRDSRFYGYTF,TGTGCCAGCAGTTACTCGAGGGACAGTCGGTTCTATGGCTACACCTTC
few,TRBV21-1,NA,TRBJ1-2,CASSKADREPYGYTF,TGTGCCAGCAGCAAAGCTGACAGGGAGCCCTATGGCTACACCTTC
NA,TRBV9,NA,TRBJ2-1,CASSVDANEQFF,TGTGCCAGCAGCGTAGATGCAAATGAGCAGTTCTTC
few,TRBV29-1,NA,TRBJ2-7,CSTSTGTSHYEQYF,TGCAGCACCTCGACCGGGACTTCACACTACGAGCAGTACTTC
NA,TRBV3-1/TRBV3-2,NA,TRBJ2-7,CASSHRVEQYF,TGTGCCAGCAGCCACAGGGTCGAGCAGTACTTC
NA,TRBV7-9,NA,TRBJ1-2,CASSSPNGGYTF,TGTGCCAGCAGCTCTCCTAACGGCGGCTACACCTTC
NA,TRBV27,TRBD1,TRBJ1-1,CASSPSDRVRTEAFF,TGTGCCAGCAGTCCGTCCGACAGGGTCAGGACTGAAGCTTTCTTT
few,TRBV29-1,TRBD1,TRBJ1-1,CSVGFRQGLAFF,TGCAGCGTTGGCTTTAGACAGGGGCTAGCTTTCTTT
NA,TRBV4-2,NA,TRBJ1-5,CASSQVKGRLEENLPQHF,TGTGCCAGCAGCCAAGTAAAGGGGCGATTAGAGGAGAATCTGCCCCAGCATTTT
few,TRBV19,TRBD1,TRBJ1-3,CASRGQNSGNTIYF,TGTGCCAGTAGGGGACAGAATTCTGGAAACACCATATATTTT
NA,TRBV28,TRBD1,TRBJ1-5,CASSDRGNQPQHF,TGTGCCAGCAGTGACAGGGGGAATCAGCCCCAGCATTTT
NA,TRBV7-2,NA,TRBJ2-4,CASSPTGGLGTSFKNIQYF,TGTGCCAGCAGCCCAACTGGGGGGTTAGGGACGAGTTTCAAAAACATTCAGTACTTC
NA,TRBV7-6,TRBD2,TRBJ2-7,CASRLAGSYEQYF,TGTGCCAGCAGGTTAGCGGGAAGCTACGAGCAGTACTTC
NA,TRBV4-1,TRBD1,TRBJ2-7,CASSTDRGGYEQYF,TGCGCCAGCAGCACCGACAGGGGAGGCTACGAGCAGTACTTC
few,TRBV6-5,NA,TRBJ1-3,CASRGFNSGNTIYF,TGTGCCAGCAGAGGGTTCAACTCTGGAAACACCATATATTTT
NA,TRBV5-6,NA,TRBJ1-4,CASSLGITSLFF,TGTGCCAGCAGCTTGGGAATAACAAGTCTGTTTTTT
NA,TRBV21-1,NA,TRBJ2-1,CASSKGKRDSYNEQFF,TGTGCCAGCAGCAAAGGTAAGCGGGACTCCTACAATGAGCAGTTCTTC
NA,TRBV28,NA,TRBJ1-6,CASIGGFGNSPLHF,TGTGCCAGCATCGGGGGTTTTGGCAATTCACCCCTCCACTTT
NA,TRBV12-3/TRBV12-4,NA,TRBJ2-2,CASSSGGELFF,TGTGCCAGCAGTTCCGGGGGGGAGCTGTTTTTT
NA,TRBV19,NA,TRBJ2-3,CASSMVRTDTQYF,TGTGCCAGTAGTATGGTCCGCACAGATACGCAGTATTTT
NA,TRBV19,TRBD1,TRBJ2-7,CASSAGTGEHYEQYF,TGTGCCAGTAGTGCCGGGACAGGAGAGCACTACGAGCAGTACTTC
NA,TRBV15,TRBD1,TRBJ2-3,CATSRDWETGTGIGDTQYF,TGTGCCACCAGCAGAGACTGGGAGACCGGGACAGGGATCGGGGATACGCAGTATTTT
once,TRBV19,NA,TRBJ1-4,CASSPTRGEKLFF,TGTGCCAGTAGTCCTACCCGAGGAGAAAAACTGTTTTTT
NA,TRBV5-6,NA,TRBJ1-2,CASSSSTEANYGYTF,TGTGCCAGCAGCTCCTCTACGGAAGCTAACTATGGCTACACCTTC
NA,TRBV7-9,NA,TRBJ1-1,CASSLAVLNTEAFF,TGTGCCAGCAGCTTAGCGGTTCTGAACACTGAAGCTTTCTTT
NA,TRBV3-1/TRBV3-2,TRBD1,TRBJ1-2,CASSRGRDSYGYTF,TGTGCCAGCAGTCGGGGGAGGGACAGCTATGGCTACACCTTC
NA,TRBV28,NA,TRBJ1-2,CASARPGVGYTF,TGTGCCAGCGCTCGCCCGGGGGTTGGCTACACCTTC
once,TRBV28,TRBD1,TRBJ1-2,CASSPIGTGGAWGYTF,TGTGCCAGCAGTCCTATTGGGACAGGGGGCGCCTGGGGCTACACCTTC
NA,TRBV6-5,TRBD2,TRBJ2-1,CASSWSGGHNEQFF,TGTGCCAGCAGTTGGAGCGGGGGCCACAATGAGCAGTTCTTC
once,TRBV30,NA,TRBJ1-4,CAWSVPEVRREKLFF,TGTGCCTGGAGTGTACCGGAGGTGAGGAGGGAAAAACTGTTTTTT
NA,TRBV5-4,NA,TRBJ1-1,CASSLWENTEAFF,TGTGCCAGCAGCTTGTGGGAGAACACTGAAGCTTTCTTT
NA,TRBV9,NA,TRBJ2-5,CASSVAPHQQETQYF,TGTGCCAGCAGCGTAGCCCCTCACCAACAAGAGACCCAGTACTTC
NA,TRBV18,NA,TRBJ1-2,CASARGGDNGYTF,TGTGCCAGCGCCCGGGGAGGAGACAATGGCTACACCTTC
NA,TRBV28,NA,TRBJ2-3,CASSLTRDTQYF,TGTGCCAGCAGTTTGACCCGGGATACGCAGTATTTT